The 21 T cell receptor beta chains in this list originate from one sample, sequenced in a study of blood T cells in healthy people across ages. Alongside a J-beta primer mix, a sample-barcoded 5' primer served in a second PCR lasting 7 to 11 cycles. TCRdb independently ran MiXCR on the 5' RACE reads; one entry per CDR3 protein. The sample has 1.8 million or so distinct CDR3 sequences, roughly two fifths seen once; the top ten hold about 23%. Sequenced: blood. Receptor source: a human donor in good health.

V usage is TRBV18 and J usage is TRBJ1-6; D is perhaps TRBD1 (5 bases). The germline CDR1 and CDR2 sequences are KGHSH and LQKENI. This CDR3 has 16 amino acids. The V and J ends lost 2 bases and 7 bases respectively, with 15 bases between them. Here the CDR3 DNA reads TGTGCCAGCTCACCAACGACAGCCCCGCTGAATTCACCCCTCCACTTT. Its translation is CASSPTTAPLNSPLHF.

This chain uses TRBV29-1 with TRBJ2-1; 8 nucleotides align to TRBD1. CDR1 and CDR2 from the germline V gene are SQVTM and ANQGSEA. The length of the CDR3 is 15 residues. The J segment lost 5 bases and the V segment lost 0 bases, leaving 6 bases of the junction unmatched. The CDR3, as DNA: TGCAGCGTTGAAGATCGCGGGACAGGCAACAATGAGCAGTTCTTC. Translation: CSVEDRGTGNNEQFF.

The V and J genes are TRBV19 and TRBJ2-3; D might be TRBD2 (5 bases). Germline V CDR1 and CDR2: LNHDA, SQIVND (reference sequence). The CDR3 contains 14 residues. Deletions cut 6 bases from V and 5 bases from J, with 15 bases between. The CDR3 spells CASSRGPAGDTQYF. CDR3 DNA: TGTGCCAGTAGCAGAGGCCCGGCGGGAGATACGCAGTATTTT.

The J gene is TRBJ1-2, the V gene TRBV11-3; D gene ambiguous. CDR1 SGHNT and CDR2 YENEEA come from the germline V gene. V dropped 0 bases and J dropped 0 bases, with 8 bases sitting between them. The length of the CDR3 is 15 residues. CDR3 region: CASSLDTVANYGYTF. CDR3 nucleotides: TGTGCCAGCAGCTTAGACACGGTAGCTAACTATGGCTACACCTTC.

The chain has TRBV12-3 or TRBV12-4 and TRBJ2-3; tentative D call: TRBD2 (6 bases). CDR3 length equals 15 residues. Trimming took 6 bases from V and 2 from J, leaving 15 bases between them. The CDR3 is CASSSGLLTTDTQYF. The CDR3 DNA sequence: TGTGCCAGCAGCAGCGGACTACTAACCACAGATACGCAGTATTTT.

The gene calls are TRBV6-2 or TRBV6-3 and TRBJ2-7; D gene ambiguous. Germline CDR1 MNHEY, CDR2 SVGEGT. This CDR3 spans 14 amino acids. Trimming removed 5 bases at V and 2 bases at J, with 13 bases between. The CDR3 DNA sequence: TGTGCCAGCAGTACCGGCGATGTGACCTACGAGCAGTACTTC. Translating gives CASSTGDVTYEQYF.

In its sample, this clonotype was seen a few times. The CDR3 nucleotides are TGTGCCAGCTCACCGACAGTAACCGGCACAGATACGCAGTATTTT. As protein: CASSPTVTGTDTQYF. The V and J genes are TRBV18 and TRBJ2-3, with D perhaps matching TRBD1 (5 bases). Germline CDR1 reads KGHSH; CDR2 reads LQKENI. V lost 3 bases and J 1 base, leaving 11 bases between the germline ends. The CDR3 is made up of 15 amino acids.

The chain carries TRBV25-1 and TRBJ2-7, with D tentatively TRBD1 (5 bases). V dropped 3 bases and J dropped 0 bases, with 12 bases sitting between them. CDR1 and CDR2 (germline): MGHDK, SYGVNS. There are 15 residues in the CDR3. CDR3 residues: CASSDREGFSYEQYF. In nucleotides, the CDR3 is TGTGCCAGCAGTGACAGGGAAGGGTTCTCCTACGAGCAGTACTTC.

The V gene is TRBV20-1, the J gene TRBJ2-1; the D is unclear. From germline, CDR1 is DFQATT and CDR2 SNEGSKA (reference sequence). V shed 4 bases and J shed 7 bases, with 20 bases lying between them. The CDR3 spans 15 residues. CDR3 sequence (DNA): TGCAGTGCTAACGGACCTGAAGTTTCTAGGAATGAGCAGTTCTTC. This sequence encodes CSANGPEVSRNEQFF.

The rearrangement joins TRBV20-1 to TRBJ2-3, with a weak D call TRBD1 (5 bases). V lost 6 bases, J lost 5 bases, and 12 bases lay in between. Germline-derived CDR1 and CDR2 are DFQATT and SNEGSKA (reference sequence). The CDR3 sequence is 12 residues long. The CDR3 bases are TGCAGTGCCAAAGGGGATGGAGATACGCAGTATTTT. Its translation: CSAKGDGDTQYF.

This chain connects TRBV7-2 to TRBJ1-2; D might be TRBD1 (5 bases). The germline gives CDR1 SGHTA, CDR2 FQGNSA. The CDR3 runs to 14 residues. Trimming pared 5 bases from V and 4 bases from J, leaving 14 bases between. As DNA, the CDR3 is TGTGCCAGCAGCCCGAGGGACCTCCGCTATGGCTACACCTTC. Protein product: CASSPRDLRYGYTF.

This clonotype was counted a few times. The chain carries TRBV7-3 and TRBJ2-5; maybe TRBD1 (7 bases). The CDR3 spans 15 residues. V lost 2 bases and J 5 bases, leaving 15 bases between the germline ends. Germline V gene sequence: CDR1 SGHTA, CDR2 FQGTGA. Here the CDR3 DNA reads TGTGCCAGCAGCTTAGGAGGGGGCCTAGGGGAGACCCAGTACTTC. Amino acid sequence: CASSLGGGLGETQYF.

The J gene is TRBJ1-6, the V gene TRBV19; the match to TRBD1 covers 8 bases. This CDR3 is built from 16 residues. Per germline, CDR1 LNHDA and CDR2 SQIVND (reference sequence). V gave up 4 bases and J gave up 9 bases; unmatched junction bases: 11. The CDR3 sequence: CASSTPTRGRGSPLHF. CDR3 nucleotides: TGTGCCAGTAGTACGCCTACCAGGGGGCGGGGTTCACCCCTCCACTTT.

In this sample, this clonotype turned up once. The rearrangement uses TRBV5-4 and TRBJ2-3; TRBD1 matches at 7 bases. The CDR3 has 15 amino acids. The germline V gene has CDR1 SGHNT and CDR2 YYREEE (reference sequence). After removal of 4 bases from V and 4 bases from J, the junction contained 9 bases not matched to a gene. The CDR3 reads CASSPGQFLADTQYF. The CDR3 region has the DNA TGTGCCAGCAGCCCGGGACAGTTCCTGGCAGATACGCAGTATTTT.

The chain uses TRBV4-3 and TRBJ2-3; D is unclear. Germline V gives CDR1 LGHNA, CDR2 YSLEER. V lost 3 bases to trimming and J lost 1 base, with 20 bases between them. The CDR3 runs to 18 residues. CDR3 loop: CASSQDVKSRSGTDTQYF. The CDR3 nucleotides read TGCGCCAGCAGCCAGGATGTCAAGAGCAGATCTGGCACAGATACGCAGTATTTT.

The chain links TRBV5-1 to TRBJ2-3; the match to TRBD2 covers 7 bases. CDR3 size: 18 residues. Germline V gene data show CDR1 as SGHRS and CDR2 as YFSETQ. The J segment lost 0 bases and the V segment lost 2 bases, leaving 12 bases of the junction unmatched. CDR3 sequence (DNA): TGCGCCAGCAGCTTTGCGCACCGGGACTACCCTAGCACAGATACGCAGTATTTT. Protein sequence: CASSFAHRDYPSTDTQYF. Full variable domain (remainder filled in from reference TRBV5-1 and TRBJ2-3): KAGVTQTPRYLIKTRGQQVTLSCSPISGHRSVSWYQQTPGQGLQFLFEYFSETQRNKGNFPGRFSGRQFSNSRSEMNVSTLELGDSALYLCASSFAHRDYPSTDTQYFGPGTRLTVL.

The J gene is TRBJ1-2, the V gene TRBV24-1; TRBD1 might be the D (5 bases). Germline-derived CDR1 and CDR2 are KGHDR and SFDVKD. The CDR3 consists of 11 residues. With 8 bases removed from V and 10 bases from J, the gap between germline ends came to 13 bases. The CDR3 bases are TGTGCCACCATCAGGGTCTCTGCCTACACCTTC. This encodes CATIRVSAYTF.

This chain uses TRBV5-1 with TRBJ2-7, with D unclear. With 0 bases removed from V and 4 bases from J, the gap between germline ends came to 14 bases. The germline V gene has CDR1 SGHRS and CDR2 YFSETQ. The CDR3 extends over 15 amino acids. CDR3 in amino acids: CASSLEGIAPYEQYF. The CDR3 DNA reads as TGCGCCAGCAGCTTGGAGGGTATAGCCCCATACGAGCAGTACTTC.

The chain uses TRBV20-1 and TRBJ2-7, with 14 bases that match TRBD2. This CDR3 contains 17 residues. CDR1 and CDR2 (germline): DFQATT, SNEGSKA (reference sequence). V lost 0 bases to trimming and J lost 1 base; unmatched junction nucleotides: 5. CDR3 coding DNA: TGCAGTGCTAGAGATGGGACTAGCGGGGGCACATCCTACGAGCAGTACTTC. Residues: CSARDGTSGGTSYEQYF.

This clonotype was found a few times. The chain recombines TRBV3-1 with TRBJ2-5, with a weak D call TRBD2 (6 bases). This CDR3 spans 13 amino acids. Germline V gives CDR1 LGHDT, CDR2 YNNKEL (reference sequence). The ends were cut back, 0 bases at V and 8 bases at J, with 10 bases in the middle. CDR3 DNA: TGTGCCAGCAGCCAAGATCGGGGGAGAACCCAGTACTTC. Its translation: CASSQDRGRTQYF.

The chain links TRBV7-2 to TRBJ2-2, with no clear D. The germline V and J ends were trimmed by 6 bases and 6 bases, with 8 bases remaining between them. This CDR3 has 12 amino acids. CDR1 SGHTA and CDR2 FQGNSA come from the germline V gene. CDR3 region: CASSMAAGELFF. In DNA form, the CDR3 reads TGTGCCAGCAGTATGGCAGCCGGGGAGCTGTTTTTT. Based on the CDR3 plus reference TRBV7-2 and TRBJ2-2, the full variable domain is GAGVSQSPSNKVTEKGKDVELRCDPISGHTALYWYRQSLGQGLEFLIYFQGNSAPDKSGLPSDRFSAERTGGSVSTLTIQRTQQEDSAVYLCASSMAAGELFFGEGSRLTVL.